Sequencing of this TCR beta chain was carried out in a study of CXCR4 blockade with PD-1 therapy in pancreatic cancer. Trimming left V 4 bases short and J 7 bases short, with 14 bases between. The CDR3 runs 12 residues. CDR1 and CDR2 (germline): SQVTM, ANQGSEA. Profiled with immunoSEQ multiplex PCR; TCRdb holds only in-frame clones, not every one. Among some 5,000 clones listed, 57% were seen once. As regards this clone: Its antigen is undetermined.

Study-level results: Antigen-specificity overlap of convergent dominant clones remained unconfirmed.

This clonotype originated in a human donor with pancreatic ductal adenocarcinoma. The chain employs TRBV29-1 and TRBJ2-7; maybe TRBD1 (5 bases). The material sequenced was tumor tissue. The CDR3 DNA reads TGCAGCGTTGGCCAGGGCCCGAGGGAGCAGTACTTC. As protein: CSVGQGPREQYF.